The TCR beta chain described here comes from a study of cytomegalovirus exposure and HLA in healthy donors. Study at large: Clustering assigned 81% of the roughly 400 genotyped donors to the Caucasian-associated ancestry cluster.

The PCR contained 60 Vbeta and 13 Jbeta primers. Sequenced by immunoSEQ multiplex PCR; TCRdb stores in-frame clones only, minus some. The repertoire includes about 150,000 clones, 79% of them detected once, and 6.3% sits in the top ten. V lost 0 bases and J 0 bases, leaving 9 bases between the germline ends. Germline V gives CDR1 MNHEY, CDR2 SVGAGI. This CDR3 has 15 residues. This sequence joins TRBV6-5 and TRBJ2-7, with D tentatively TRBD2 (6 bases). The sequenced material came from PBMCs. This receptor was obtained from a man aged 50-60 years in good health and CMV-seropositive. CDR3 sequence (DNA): TGTGCCAGCAGTTACTCGGCGGGGAGCTCCTACGAGCAGTACTTC. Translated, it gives CASSYSAGSSYEQYF.